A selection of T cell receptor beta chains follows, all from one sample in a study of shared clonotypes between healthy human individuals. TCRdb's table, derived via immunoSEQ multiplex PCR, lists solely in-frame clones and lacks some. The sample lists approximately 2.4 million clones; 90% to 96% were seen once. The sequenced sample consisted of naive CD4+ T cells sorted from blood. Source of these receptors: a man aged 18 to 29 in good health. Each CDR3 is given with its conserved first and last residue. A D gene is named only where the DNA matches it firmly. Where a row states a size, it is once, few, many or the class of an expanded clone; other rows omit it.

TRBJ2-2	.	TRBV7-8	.	CASSRTGFGFVSGELFF	TGTGCCAGCAGTAGAACAGGGTTTGGCTTCGTGTCCGGGGAGCTGTTTTTT
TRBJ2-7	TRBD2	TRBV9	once	CASSVTSGGIYEQYF	TGTGCCAGCAGCGTCACTAGCGGGGGGATATACGAGCAGTACTTC
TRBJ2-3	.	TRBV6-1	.	CASSDWVASSTDTQYF	TGTGCCAGCAGTGATTGGGTGGCTAGCAGCACAGATACGCAGTATTTT
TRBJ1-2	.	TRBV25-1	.	CASRGLSYGYTF	TGTGCCAGCAGGGGCCTAAGCTATGGCTACACCTTC
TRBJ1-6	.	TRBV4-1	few	CASSQGQADTNSPLHF	TGCGCCAGCAGCCAAGGGCAGGCCGACACCAATTCACCCCTCCACTTT
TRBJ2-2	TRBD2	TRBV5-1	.	CASSVGTTGTGELFF	TGCGCCAGCAGCGTTGGGACTACCGGCACCGGGGAGCTGTTTTTT
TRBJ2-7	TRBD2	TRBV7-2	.	CASRGLAGHYEQYF	TGTGCCAGCAGGGGGCTAGCGGGCCACTACGAGCAGTACTTC
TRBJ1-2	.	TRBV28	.	CASSLGGYLTGAGGYTF	TGTGCCAGCAGTTTAGGAGGCTACTTGACAGGAGCGGGTGGCTACACCTTC
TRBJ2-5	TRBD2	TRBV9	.	CASSALRRGGLETQYF	TGTGCCAGCAGCGCACTTCGGCGGGGGGGCCTTGAGACCCAGTACTTC
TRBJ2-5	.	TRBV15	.	CATSRDLGTQYF	TGTGCCACCAGCAGAGATCTAGGGACCCAGTACTTC
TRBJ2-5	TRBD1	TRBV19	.	CASTASTGVETQYF	TGTGCCAGTACGGCATCGACAGGGGTAGAGACCCAGTACTTC
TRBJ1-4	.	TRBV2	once	CASSEALQGYEKLFF	TGTGCCAGCAGTGAAGCGCTTCAGGGGTACGAAAAACTGTTTTTT
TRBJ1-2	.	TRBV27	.	CASSFRGGLFGYTF	TGTGCCAGCAGTTTCCGGGGAGGGTTGTTTGGCTACACCTTC
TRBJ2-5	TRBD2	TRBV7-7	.	CAGRAETQYF	TGTGCTGGGAGGGCGGAGACCCAGTACTTC
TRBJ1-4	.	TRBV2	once	CASSLVKLFF	TGTGCCAGCAGCTTAGTAAAACTGTTTTTT
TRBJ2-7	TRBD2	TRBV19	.	CASSPQRGAYEQYF	TGTGCCAGTAGTCCACAGCGGGGGGCCTACGAGCAGTACTTC
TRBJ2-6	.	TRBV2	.	CASKSSGANVLTF	TGTGCCAGCAAGAGCTCTGGGGCCAACGTCCTGACTTTC
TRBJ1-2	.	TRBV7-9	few	CASSLRSGDGYTF	TGTGCCAGCAGCTTACGGTCAGGGGATGGCTACACCTTC
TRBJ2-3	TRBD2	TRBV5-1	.	CASSLREPWEAGGTDTQYF	TGCGCCAGCAGCTTGAGGGAGCCCTGGGAGGCGGGGGGCACAGATACGCAGTATTTT
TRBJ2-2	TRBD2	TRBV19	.	CASSIPLIAGVNTGELFF	TGTGCCAGTAGTATCCCTTTGATAGCGGGAGTTAACACCGGGGAGCTGTTTTTT
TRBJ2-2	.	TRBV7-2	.	CASSLSSGGRTGELFF	TGTGCCAGCAGCTTATCCTCCGGGGGGCGAACCGGGGAGCTGTTTTTT
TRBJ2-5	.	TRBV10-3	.	CAISESLWGGRETQYF	TGTGCCATCAGTGAGTCGTTATGGGGGGGCCGAGAGACCCAGTACTTC
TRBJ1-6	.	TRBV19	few	CASRIGTDNSPLHF	TGTGCCAGTAGGATAGGTACGGACAATTCACCCCTCCACTTT
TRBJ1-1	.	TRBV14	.	CASSQAGVRGAFF	TGTGCCAGCAGCCAAGCGGGGGTCCGGGGAGCTTTCTTT
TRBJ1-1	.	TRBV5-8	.	CASSLHRNTEAFF	TGTGCCAGCAGCTTGCACAGGAACACTGAAGCTTTCTTT
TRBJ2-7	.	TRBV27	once	CASSSARLGSYEQYF	TGTGCCAGCAGTTCGGCCCGTTTGGGCTCCTACGAGCAGTACTTC
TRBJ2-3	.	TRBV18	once	CASSPQTDTQYF	TGTGCCAGCTCACCCCAGACAGATACGCAGTATTTT
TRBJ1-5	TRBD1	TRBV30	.	CAWEKQGFNQPQHF	TGTGCCTGGGAAAAACAGGGGTTCAATCAGCCCCAGCATTTT
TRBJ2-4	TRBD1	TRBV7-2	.	CASSPRWTGKAKNIQYF	TGTGCCAGCAGCCCCCGTTGGACAGGGAAGGCCAAAAACATTCAGTACTTC
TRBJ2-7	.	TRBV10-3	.	CAISPKSSSYEQYF	TGTGCCATCAGTCCGAAGTCAAGCTCCTACGAGCAGTACTTC
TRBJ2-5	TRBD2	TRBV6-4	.	CASSDGTSGRETQYF	TGTGCCAGCAGTGACGGGACTAGCGGGAGAGAGACCCAGTACTTC
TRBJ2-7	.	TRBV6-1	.	CASSEAGTQTYEQYF	TGTGCCAGCAGTGAAGCTGGGACCCAAACCTACGAGCAGTACTTC
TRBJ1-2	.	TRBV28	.	CATLWTVVNYGYTF	TGTGCCACACTATGGACAGTAGTTAACTATGGCTACACCTTC
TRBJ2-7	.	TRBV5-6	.	CASSPPVGGRLNEQYF	TGTGCCAGCAGCCCGCCGGTGGGCGGGCGCTTGAACGAGCAGTACTTC
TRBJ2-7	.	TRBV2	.	CASSVQEQYF	TGTGCCAGCAGTGTTCAAGAGCAGTACTTC
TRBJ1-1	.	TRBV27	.	CASSLNSGAPFF	TGTGCCAGCAGTTTAAACTCAGGGGCCCCTTTCTTT
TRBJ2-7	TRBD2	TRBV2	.	CASGVGLAGVGEQYF	TGTGCCAGCGGAGTGGGACTAGCGGGAGTAGGAGAGCAGTACTTC
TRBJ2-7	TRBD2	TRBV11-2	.	CASSLGPSGIYEQYF	TGTGCCAGCAGCTTAGGTCCTAGCGGGATATACGAGCAGTACTTC
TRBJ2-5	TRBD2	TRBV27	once	CASSSLGAGEETQYF	TGTGCCAGCAGCTCCTTGGGAGCGGGAGAAGAGACCCAGTACTTC
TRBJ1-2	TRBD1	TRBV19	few	CASTLGQGFYGYTF	TGTGCCAGTACCCTAGGACAGGGCTTCTATGGCTACACCTTC
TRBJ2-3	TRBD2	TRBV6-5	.	CASEPSGTSNTQYF	TGTGCCAGCGAGCCTAGCGGGACTTCTAATACGCAGTATTTT
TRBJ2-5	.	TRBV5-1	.	CASSLNGAKTQYF	TGCGCCAGCAGCTTGAATGGGGCGAAGACCCAGTACTTC
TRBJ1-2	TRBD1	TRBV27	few	CASSLGTEYGYTF	TGTGCCAGCAGTCTCGGGACAGAATATGGCTACACCTTC
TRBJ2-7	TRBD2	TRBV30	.	CAWSVRGGVGYEQYF	TGTGCCTGGAGTGTACGGGGAGGGGTGGGGTACGAGCAGTACTTC
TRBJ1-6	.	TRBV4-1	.	CASSQGVSPLHF	TGCGCCAGCAGCCAGGGGGTCTCACCCCTCCACTTT
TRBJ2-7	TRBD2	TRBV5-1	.	CASSMTSGGPYEQYF	TGCGCCAGCAGCATGACTAGCGGGGGCCCCTACGAGCAGTACTTC
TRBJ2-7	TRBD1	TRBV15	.	CATRTDRGAYEQYF	TGTGCCACCAGGACGGACAGGGGGGCCTACGAGCAGTACTTC
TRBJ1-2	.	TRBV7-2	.	CASSLSRANYGYTF	TGTGCCAGCAGCTTAAGTAGAGCTAACTATGGCTACACCTTC
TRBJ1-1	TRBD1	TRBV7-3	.	CASSLTGTGNTEAFF	TGTGCCAGCAGCTTAACTGGGACAGGGAACACTGAAGCTTTCTTT
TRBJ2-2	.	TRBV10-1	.	CASRGDIATGELFF	TGCGCCAGCAGAGGAGACATTGCCACCGGGGAGCTGTTTTTT